Listed below are T cell receptor beta chains from one sample, sequenced in a study of cytomegalovirus exposure and HLA in healthy donors. Clones were sequenced by immunoSEQ multiplex PCR, and TCRdb holds only the in-frame ones, with some missing. The table has 150,000 to 200,000 clones, 79% seen once. The sequenced sample consisted of PBMCs. These receptors all come from a woman aged 45-65 years in good health and CMV-seronegative. Each CDR3 is given with its conserved first and last residue. The D gene is left open where the match is weak. Size values are once, few and many counts, or a class for expanded clones, and some rows have none.

J gene	clone size	V gene	D gene	CDR3 protein	CDR3 DNA
TRBJ2-2	.	TRBV18	.	CASSSLRGRDTGELFF	TGTGCCAGCTCATCACTCAGGGGAAGAGACACCGGGGAGCTGTTTTTT
TRBJ1-3	.	TRBV7-7	.	CASSPRQGAGNTIYF	TGTGCTAGCAGCCCCCGGCAAGGGGCTGGAAACACCATATATTTT
TRBJ2-7	.	TRBV6-6	.	CASSYSRDVYEQYF	TGTGCCAGCAGTTACTCCCGAGATGTCTACGAGCAGTACTTC
TRBJ2-3	.	TRBV5-4	TRBD1	CASSRTGSDTQYF	TGTGCCAGCAGCCGGACAGGGTCAGATACGCAGTATTTT
TRBJ2-3	.	TRBV18	TRBD1	CASSLQGPTTDTQYF	TGTGCCAGCTCACTACAGGGGCCAACCACAGATACGCAGTATTTT
TRBJ2-5	few	TRBV10-3	.	CAISPLGAQETQYF	TGTGCCATCAGCCCACTTGGGGCTCAAGAGACCCAGTACTTC
TRBJ2-7	.	TRBV28	.	CASRQYFGESYEQYF	TGTGCCAGCAGACAATATTTCGGGGAATCCTACGAGCAGTACTTC
TRBJ1-4	.	TRBV2	.	CASRLGGANEKLFF	TGTGCCAGCCGCCTGGGGGGTGCTAATGAAAAACTGTTTTTT
TRBJ2-3	.	TRBV4-2	TRBD2	CASSQASVGTSGRRAGDTQYF	TGTGCCAGCAGCCAAGCGTCGGTAGGAACTAGCGGGAGACGAGCGGGAGATACGCAGTATTTT
TRBJ1-1	few	TRBV13	.	CATGGRMNTEAFF	TGTGCCACCGGGGGACGGATGAACACTGAAGCTTTCTTT
TRBJ2-1	.	TRBV10-3	.	CAISETTSVFNEQFF	TGTGCCATCAGTGAGACGACTAGTGTCTTTAATGAGCAGTTCTTC
TRBJ2-4	.	TRBV7-8	.	CASSLRDNKNIQYF	TGTGCCAGCAGCTTAAGGGACAACAAAAACATTCAGTACTTC
TRBJ1-4	.	TRBV28	.	CASTLGLNNEKLFF	TGTGCCAGCACCTTGGGACTGAATAATGAAAAACTGTTTTTT
TRBJ2-7	.	TRBV10-2	TRBD1	CATTLGTGSYEQYF	TGCGCCACCACCCTAGGGACAGGGAGCTACGAGCAGTACTTC
TRBJ2-1	once	TRBV11-1	.	CASSSLTGVWVDEQFF	TGTGCCAGCAGCTCTTTAACGGGAGTCTGGGTTGATGAGCAGTTCTTC
TRBJ2-2	once	TRBV5-1	TRBD1	CASSDRAADTGELFF	TGCGCCAGCAGCGACAGGGCGGCGGACACCGGGGAGCTGTTTTTT
TRBJ2-2	.	TRBV4-1	TRBD1	CASSQEGQGLNTGELFF	TGCGCCAGCAGCCAAGAAGGACAGGGTCTAAACACCGGGGAGCTGTTTTTT